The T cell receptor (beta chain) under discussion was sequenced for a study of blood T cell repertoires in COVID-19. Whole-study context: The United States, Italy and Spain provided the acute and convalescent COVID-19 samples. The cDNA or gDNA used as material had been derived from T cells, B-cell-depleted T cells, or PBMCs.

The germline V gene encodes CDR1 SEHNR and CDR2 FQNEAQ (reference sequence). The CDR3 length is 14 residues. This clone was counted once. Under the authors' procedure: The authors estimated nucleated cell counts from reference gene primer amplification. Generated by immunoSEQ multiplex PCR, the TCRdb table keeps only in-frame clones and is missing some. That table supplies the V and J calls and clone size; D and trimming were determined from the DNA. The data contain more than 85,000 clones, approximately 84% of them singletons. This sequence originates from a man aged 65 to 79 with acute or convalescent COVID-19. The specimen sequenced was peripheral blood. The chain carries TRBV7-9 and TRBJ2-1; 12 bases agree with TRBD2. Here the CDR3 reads CAAATSGGPNEQFF. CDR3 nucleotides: TGTGCTGCAGCGACTAGCGGGGGACCCAATGAGCAGTTCTTC. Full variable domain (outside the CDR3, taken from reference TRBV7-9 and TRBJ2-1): DTGVSQNPRHKITKRGQNVTFRCDPISEHNRLYWYRQTLGQGPEFLTYFQNEAQLEKSRLLSDRFSAERPKGSFSTLEIQRTEQGDSAMYLCAAATSGGPNEQFFGPGTRLTVL.